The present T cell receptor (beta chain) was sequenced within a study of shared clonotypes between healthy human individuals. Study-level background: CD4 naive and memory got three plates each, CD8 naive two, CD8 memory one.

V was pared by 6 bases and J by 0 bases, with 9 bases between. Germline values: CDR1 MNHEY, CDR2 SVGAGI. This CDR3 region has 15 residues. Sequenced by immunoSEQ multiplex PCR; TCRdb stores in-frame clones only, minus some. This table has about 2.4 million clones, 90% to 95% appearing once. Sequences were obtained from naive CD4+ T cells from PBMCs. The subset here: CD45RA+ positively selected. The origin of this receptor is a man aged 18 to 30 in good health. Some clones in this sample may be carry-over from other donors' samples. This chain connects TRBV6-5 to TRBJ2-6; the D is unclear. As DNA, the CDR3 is TGTGCCAGCAGCGCCCGATTCTCTGGGGCCAACGTCCTGACTTTC. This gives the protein CASSARFSGANVLTF.